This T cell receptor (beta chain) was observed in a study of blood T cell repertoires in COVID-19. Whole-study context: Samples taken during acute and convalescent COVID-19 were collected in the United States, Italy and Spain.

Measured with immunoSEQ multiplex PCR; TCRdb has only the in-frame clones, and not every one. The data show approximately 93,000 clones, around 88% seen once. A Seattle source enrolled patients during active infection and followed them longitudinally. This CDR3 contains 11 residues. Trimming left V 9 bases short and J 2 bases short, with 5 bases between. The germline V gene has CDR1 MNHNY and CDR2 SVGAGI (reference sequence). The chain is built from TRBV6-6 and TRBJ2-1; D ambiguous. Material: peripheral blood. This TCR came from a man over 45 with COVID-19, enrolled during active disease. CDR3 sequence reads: CASSPYNEQFF. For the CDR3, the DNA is TGTGCCAGTAGCCCCTACAATGAGCAGTTCTTC.